This TCR beta chain was recorded in a study of cytomegalovirus exposure and HLA in healthy donors (dated by TCRdb to 2017 to 2019). For context, the study as a whole: In an earlier analysis of several hundred of the donors, 276 Gb of sequence data and approximately 100 million unique TCR beta sequences from roughly 190 million T cells were reported. Around 300 gigabases of sequencing data and 70 million to 100 million unique TCR sequences were included in an early release covering under 650 HLA-typed donors. Of the 350 to 400 genotyped donors, roughly 85% fell in the genetic ancestry cluster associated with self-reported Caucasian donors. The aim of the study was to test whether cataloging public T cell receptors could identify signatures of past pathogen exposure. The study used immunosequencing to profile the T cell repertoires of approximately 630 subjects and linked those repertoires to cytomegalovirus serostatus. In addition to the first cohort of 666 subjects, a separate validation cohort of around 110 different subjects was used. To predict cytomegalovirus infection status, the study combined high-throughput TCR immunosequencing, statistical association of individual TCRs with disease status, and machine learning. A later analysis re-examined previously published TCR beta repertoires from 600 to 700 donors and added high-resolution HLA genotyping to investigate patterns of TCR occurrence. In the later analysis, no new phenotypic data were used to find candidate immune exposures; instead, reliance was placed on TCR beta sequences and their occurrence across donors. An earlier analysis of around 580 of the donors used high-throughput TCR beta sequencing to judge whether each TCR beta V gene segment behaved as functional or pseudogenic. Donor age, sex, ethnicity and CMV serostatus were compiled alongside the repertoire data. Genome-wide SNP genotypes for about 65% of the 666 donors were used in a later genetic analysis, which treated that subset as a discovery cohort. Every repertoire in the discovery cohort had been generated on one and the same sequencing platform. HLA typing included class I and class II loci at four-digit resolution. The number of typed donors differed by locus: 629-630 for A, B, C, DRB1 and DQB1; approximately 520 for DQA1; roughly 600 for DPA1; and around 450 for DPB1. About 5 DR-DQ haplotypes were handled as single units for association and clustering, since linkage in the cohort was strong. On average, about 240,000 unique TCR beta nucleotide sequences were sequenced per donor among about 400 genotyped donors of the cohort, with 15% to 20% of those sequences being non-productive.

The CDR1 and CDR2 encoded by the germline V gene (reference sequence) are MNHNY and SVGAGI. The CDR3, from cysteine to phenylalanine, totals 16 residues. CDR3 DNA is the only sequence kept; it has 48 bases, read in frame from the first base. V has 7 bases trimmed and J has 8 bases trimmed; junction bases matching no gene number 15. General study outcomes and caveats: The authors suggested that the approach could potentially be generalized to other disease states and immunological phenotypes. A further reported finding was that TCR beta sequences accurately predicted the HLA-A and HLA-B alleles for most subjects in the first cohort. Only TCR beta chains were sequenced in this cohort, and the absence of alpha or paired-chain data limited detectable features. Correlated functional status among segregating V segments might reflect linkage disequilibrium, but an unknown experimental factor could not be ruled out. Compared with the 666-donor mean, donors in an Asian-associated ancestry cluster had fewer N-insertions in productive TCRs, according to a later genetic analysis. In a later analysis, several top co-occurrence clusters were reported to appear linked to parvovirus B19, influenza, CMV and Epstein-Barr virus. While some public TCRs were present in many individuals, most TCR sequences turned up only very rarely across donors. CMV serostatus was the only immune exposure information available for the cohort. A total of roughly 160 TCR beta chains were listed by the study as associated with cytomegalovirus. In a later analysis, the rate of TCR association differed among HLA loci, with DRB1 alleles having the most associated TCRs and HLA-C alleles having the fewest. Because counts were too low, around 18 rarely observed V segments, including chromosome 9 orphons, were left out of the earlier analysis of about 620 of the donors. Sequencing depth was assumed to be roughly uniform across donors in the presence/absence analyses, though that assumption may not hold. An earlier analysis of roughly 570 of the donors showed that most TCR beta V segments appeared in productive rearrangements either about 90% or about 30% of the time, which broadly matched IMGT annotations. A later genetic analysis associated a missense DCLRE1C variant with V-gene and J-gene trimming of TCR beta chains, and an independent cohort replicated the association. Most CMV-associated TCR beta chains appeared to be HLA-restricted in a later analysis, and the HLA associations seemed to be driven largely by CMV exposure. The classifier was reported to diagnose cytomegalovirus status with high specificity and sensitivity in both the original cohort and the validation cohort. A later analysis associated 16,951 TCR beta sequences with specific HLA alleles at a false discovery rate of 0.05. Compared with equally common non-associated chains, HLA-associated TCR beta chains in a later analysis were more clonally expanded and had lower generation probabilities. Some IMGT-functional V segments, including TRBV6-2 and TRBV6-3, could not be told apart with the 87-base-pair reads, so those segments were excluded. Assigning TCR associations to individual alleles was difficult when HLA alleles, especially DR and DQ, strongly co-occurred. A cluster of highly shared sequence variants was judged likely to represent a technical artifact of the sequencing pipeline. Because some donors lacked HLA typing at each locus, the association tests relied only on the typed subset. In vitro tests confirmed that a few of the cytomegalovirus-associated TCR beta chains recognize cytomegalovirus antigens.

The library was prepared using the immunoSEQ multiplex PCR assay. For the multiplex PCR, a mixture combining 60 forward primers for TCR Vbeta segments and 13 reverse primers for TCR Jbeta segments was used. The CDR3 region of rearranged TCR beta genes was amplified from genomic DNA by a multiplex PCR assay. The Illumina HiSeq System was used to sequence the amplified TCR beta libraries as 87-base-pair reads. Per the source publication's procedure: Across the 670 or so repertoires, a later analysis counted some 80 million unique TCR beta chains, some 11 million of which were shared by at least two donors. Raw reads were error-corrected and collapsed into unique sequences by a nearest-neighbor algorithm in which closely related sequences were merged to remove PCR and sequencing errors. Alignment of CDR3 sequences to IMGT reference sequences was used to assign V, D and J gene segments. For a sequence to be retained, at least a six-nucleotide match to both a V gene segment and a J gene segment was required. A rearrangement was called productive if the CDR3 had no stop codons and remained in frame with V and J, and every other rearrangement was called non-productive. Following IMGT convention, CDR3 was defined as the stretch from the second conserved V-encoded cysteine up to the conserved J-encoded phenylalanine. The earlier analysis of about 610 of the donors excluded any sequence lacking an unambiguous match to a single V gene segment. In an earlier analysis of a few hundred of the donors, V segments were called functional above 56.7% productive rearrangements and were called segregating when the between-donor standard deviation exceeded 5%. A statistical classification framework was developed to diagnose cytomegalovirus status using the catalog of TCR beta chain sequences. A later analysis assigned V and J genes by comparing TCR nucleotide sequences with IMGT/GENE-DB human TR gene sequences. Using the TCRdist pipeline, a later analysis assigned CDR3 sequences along with most-parsimonious VDJ recombination scenarios. In a later analysis, every TCR beta chain was defined by the combination of its CDR3 amino acid sequence and its V-gene family, and reads without a unique V-gene family were dropped. In a later analysis, 550 to 650 highly shared, low-generation-probability nucleotide sequences were removed to address suspected cross-contamination and a sequencing artifact. In a later analysis, a clonal expansion index was calculated for each public chain from normalized within-repertoire ranks of inferred template counts. In a later analysis, generation probabilities were computed with a VDJ recombination model fitted to out-of-frame rearrangements, and the resulting probabilities were checked against IGoR. In a later analysis, hypergeometric tests were used to score TCR-TCR, TCR-HLA and TCR-CMV co-occurrence, with a repertoire-size bias correction applied to TCR pairs. In a later analysis, false discovery rates were estimated by permuting HLA or CMV assignments 20 times. In a later analysis, co-occurring TCRs were grouped using DBSCAN, and TCRdist sequence similarity was added for clustering within HLA-allele-positive subsets. Repertoires with fewer than 30,000 or more than 120,000 public chains were left out of co-occurrence clustering, as were roughly five repertoires with anomalous nucleotide sharing. In its TCRdb copy, this immuneACCESS table keeps in-frame sequences only and misses some clones. Where compared with another copy, unresolved V genes explain less than half of these, and the others have no known cause. The DNA was the basis for D and trimming; V, J and clone size are from that table. The sample's clone listing holds about 41,000 clones. Approximately 6.2% of the sample rests with the top ten.

On this clone: The specificity of this receptor is unknown.

The cohort was made up of 666 healthy bone marrow donors. All cohort members were sampled while nominally healthy, although unrecorded immune exposures were likely present. The donor tested CMV seronegative, placing the donor among the 350 or so seronegative members of the cohort. Each donor provided a peripheral blood sample, and peripheral blood mononuclear cells were used for TCR beta sequencing. The Qiagen DNeasy Blood Extraction Kit was used to extract genomic DNA from the blood cell samples. This TCR came from a man between 25 and 39 years old in good health and CMV-seronegative. Sequencing was done on a sample of PBMCs. The V and J segments used are TRBV6-6 and TRBJ2-1, with 9 bases in between that match TRBD2. The DNA reads TGTGCCAGCACTCCTTCTAGCGGGGCTTCACGGGATGAGCAGTTCTTC. This is translated as CASTPSSGASRDEQFF.